A selection of T cell receptor beta chains follows, all from one sample in a study of blood T cell repertoires in COVID-19. Libraries were prepared by immunoSEQ multiplex PCR; TCRdb keeps only in-frame clonotypes and omits some of them. The data contain about 200,000 clones, 84% of them singletons. Sample: peripheral blood. These receptors were collected from a human donor in a cohort sampled during active COVID-19. Each CDR3 is given with its conserved first and last residue. D genes are given only for firm matches. Where a row states a size, it is once, few, many or the class of an expanded clone; other rows omit it.

>NA|TRBJ2-4|TRBV12-3/TRBV12-4|NA
TGTGCCAGCAGTCATCAGACTTCGAAACAGTACTTC
CASSHQTSKQYF
>many|TRBJ1-1|TRBV6-1|TRBD1
TGTGCCAGCAGTGAAGCGATCCCGGGACAGACTGAAGCTTTCTTT
CASSEAIPGQTEAFF
>NA|TRBJ2-3|TRBV12-5|NA
TGTGCTAGTGGCCTAGGGGGGGTAGGTGGAGATACGCAGTATTTT
CASGLGGVGGDTQYF
>NA|TRBJ2-1|TRBV11-3|TRBD1
TGTGCCAGCAGCTCACAGGGGGGATACGATAATGAGCAGTTCTTC
CASSSQGGYDNEQFF
>once|TRBJ1-1|TRBV3-1/TRBV3-2|NA
TGTGCCAGCAGCCAAGAAACGATCGGGAGGATCTTT
CASSQETIGRIF
>NA|TRBJ1-3|TRBV15|NA
TGTGCCACCAGCAGAAGTCAAGCGGGCTCTGGAAACACCATATATTTT
CATSRSQAGSGNTIYF
>NA|TRBJ1-2|TRBV24-1|NA
TGTGCCACCAGTGATCCGTCGACAGGCGACTATGGCTACACCTTC
CATSDPSTGDYGYTF
>NA|TRBJ2-5|TRBV3-1/TRBV3-2|NA
TGTGCCAGCAGCGCTCGAGGCGGGGTAGGAGAGACCCAGTACTTC
CASSARGGVGETQYF
>NA|TRBJ2-3|TRBV9|NA
TGTGCCAGCAGCGTAGGTATACCGGGCACAGATACGCAGTATTTT
CASSVGIPGTDTQYF
>NA|TRBJ1-1|TRBV10-2|NA
TGCGCCAGCAGTGAAATGCGCACAGCTTTCTTT
CASSEMRTAFF
>NA|TRBJ2-2|TRBV27|NA
TGTGCCAGCAGTCCCACAGGTTGGGCCGGGGAGCTGTTTTTT
CASSPTGWAGELFF
>NA|TRBJ2-2|TRBV3-1/TRBV3-2|TRBD1
TGTGCCAGCAGCCAAGAGTCAGGACAGGGGTCCGGGGAGCTGTTTTTT
CASSQESGQGSGELFF
>NA|TRBJ2-2|TRBV10-1|TRBD1
TGCGCCAGCAGTGTGACAGGGGACCTAACCGGGGAGCTGTTTTTT
CASSVTGDLTGELFF
>NA|TRBJ1-3|TRBV9|NA
TGTGCCAGCAGCTCCTCTGTCAGGGGCTCTGGAAACACCATATATTTT
CASSSSVRGSGNTIYF